The 24 T cell receptor beta chains below all came from one sample that was sequenced in a study of T cell responses to AZD1222 COVID-19 vaccine (dated by TCRdb to the early 2020s). The library was produced with the immunoSEQ multiplex PCR assay. Drawn from immuneACCESS, this table holds only the in-frame rearrangements with V and J called that TCRdb kept. Clones are partly lost; checked studies trace under half to an unresolved V gene and leave the rest unexplained. The sample includes approximately 110,000 clones, with around 85% observed a single time. The ten largest clones capture about 4.4% of the sample. The intended sense of this specimen's time point label: about 28 days (+/-7) after the second vaccine dose. This sample comprised peripheral blood, obtained 28 days after the second AZD1222 dose. These receptors all come from an adult who received the AZD1222 COVID-19 vaccine.

This clone turned up a few times. The chain employs TRBV19 and TRBJ1-1; no definite D call. The V end was cut by 6 bases, the J end by 8 bases, with 22 bases between. Germline V gives CDR1 LNHDA, CDR2 SQIVND (reference sequence). There are 15 residues in the CDR3. The CDR3 bases are TGTGCCAGTAGCCCAGATGGTTTTGGCAGAAGAGAAGCTTTCTTT. Translated: CASSPDGFGRREAFF.

The chain employs TRBV5-8 and TRBJ1-3; 7 bases agree with TRBD1. The CDR3 covers 13 residues. The trim removed 4 bases at V and 2 bases at J, leaving 0 bases unmatched. Per germline, CDR1 SGHTS and CDR2 YDEGEE. The CDR3 loop reads CASSGQAGNTIYF. In DNA, the CDR3 is TGTGCCAGCAGCGGACAGGCTGGAAACACCATATATTTT.

This rearrangement joins TRBV28 to TRBJ1-1; D remains ambiguous. This CDR3 is built from 14 residues. The germline V gene has CDR1 MDHEN and CDR2 SYDVKM. Trimming took 1 base from V and 2 from J, leaving 8 bases between them. The CDR3 reads CASSLSDFNTEAFF. CDR3 nucleotide sequence: TGTGCCAGCAGTTTATCCGATTTTAACACTGAAGCTTTCTTT.

The genes are TRBV19 and TRBJ2-3; TRBD2 matches at 10 bases. With V trimmed by 7 bases and J by 1 base, 5 bases remained unmatched. Per germline, CDR1 LNHDA and CDR2 SQIVND (reference sequence). The CDR3 runs to 15 residues. Here the CDR3 DNA reads TGTGCCAGTAAGGGACTAGCGCCTGGCACAGATACGCAGTATTTT. Amino acid sequence: CASKGLAPGTDTQYF.

A single count supports this clone. The chain combines TRBV29-1 with TRBJ2-7; D might be TRBD1 (5 bases). The V end lost 5 bases, the J end lost 4 bases, and 9 bases lay between the germline ends. Germline CDR1 and CDR2: SQVTM and ANQGSEA. This CDR3 contains 11 residues. CDR3 amino acids: CSVSGNYEQYF. DNA of the CDR3: TGCAGCGTTTCAGGGAATTACGAGCAGTACTTC.

V is TRBV28 and J is TRBJ1-2; TRBD1 might be the D (6 bases). V was trimmed by 1 base and J by 5 bases, leaving 17 bases between them. CDR3 length equals 16 residues. Germline V CDR1 and CDR2: MDHEN, SYDVKM. The CDR3 DNA reads TGTGCCAGCAGTTTATCGTTCGTCAGGGGCGAATATGGCTACACCTTC. This gives the protein CASSLSFVRGEYGYTF.

The chain employs TRBV11-2 and TRBJ1-4; a possible D gene is TRBD1 (5 bases). The CDR3 is 15 amino acids. Germline CDR1 SGHAT, CDR2 FQNNGV. V lost 1 base and J lost 8, with 14 bases in between. The CDR3 DNA reads TGTGCCAGCAGCTTAGGTGGAACTGGGGGAGAAAAACTGTTTTTT. It specifies CASSLGGTGGEKLFF.

The V call is TRBV5-1, the J call TRBJ2-1; D is tentatively TRBD1 or TRBD2 (5 bases each). V lost 2 bases to trimming and J lost 4 bases, with 10 bases between them. The germline V gene encodes CDR1 SGHRS and CDR2 YFSETQ. The CDR3 has 14 residues. CDR3 sequence reads: CASSFGALYNEQFF. CDR3 DNA sequence: TGCGCCAGCAGCTTCGGGGCCCTTTACAATGAGCAGTTCTTC. Based on the CDR3 plus reference TRBV5-1 and TRBJ2-1, the full variable domain is KAGVTQTPRYLIKTRGQQVTLSCSPISGHRSVSWYQQTPGQGLQFLFEYFSETQRNKGNFPGRFSGRQFSNSRSEMNVSTLELGDSALYLCASSFGALYNEQFFGPGTRLTVL.

V is TRBV9 and J is TRBJ2-1, with D maybe TRBD1 (5 bases). CDR1 and CDR2 (germline): SGDLS, YYNGEE. This CDR3 spans 14 amino acids. Trimming shortened V by 0 bases and J by 5 bases, and 9 bases separated the two germline ends. In nucleotides, the CDR3 is TGTGCCAGCAGCGTAGATAGACAGAACAATGAGCAGTTCTTC. Translation: CASSVDRQNNEQFF.

V usage is TRBV5-1 and J usage is TRBJ1-6; D not certain. V gave up 0 bases and J gave up 7 bases, with 14 bases separating them. The CDR3 spans 16 residues. Germline V gene data show CDR1 as SGHRS and CDR2 as YFSETQ. CDR3 coding DNA: TGCGCCAGCAGCTTGGACGCGTCCGGGCCCAATTCACCCCTCCACTTT. Protein sequence: CASSLDASGPNSPLHF.

The chain employs TRBV9 and TRBJ1-5; the match to TRBD1 covers 7 bases. This CDR3 region has 17 residues. After removal of 0 bases from V and 1 base from J, the junction contained 7 bases not matched to a gene. Germline V CDR1 and CDR2: SGDLS, YYNGEE. As DNA, the CDR3 is TGTGCCAGCAGCGTAGCCCAGGGGGAAGGGAGCAATCAGCCCCAGCATTTT. Its protein is CASSVAQGEGSNQPQHF.

V usage is TRBV6-5 and J usage is TRBJ1-1; tentative D call: TRBD1 (5 bases). Per germline, CDR1 MNHEY and CDR2 SVGAGI. The CDR3 loop spans 14 amino acids. The V gene lost 2 bases and the J gene lost 4 bases, with 11 bases spanning the gap. The CDR3 sequence is CASSYLTGGTEAFF. The DNA of the CDR3 is TGTGCCAGCAGTTACCTTACGGGGGGCACTGAAGCTTTCTTT.

This clone was detected a few times. The chain carries TRBV6-5 and TRBJ2-1; no definite D call. This CDR3 has 13 amino acids. Germline lookup yields CDR1 MNHEY and CDR2 SVGAGI. The V end lost 6 bases, the J end lost 14 bases, and 20 bases lay between the germline ends. This CDR3 reads CASSDTGGRWKFF. CDR3 DNA: TGTGCCAGCAGCGATACGGGCGGACGCTGGAAGTTCTTC.

The V and J genes are TRBV6-2 or TRBV6-3 and TRBJ2-5; D may be TRBD1 (6 bases). The CDR3 totals 16 residues. Trimming removed 2 bases at V and 2 bases at J, with 15 bases between. Germline CDR1 and CDR2: MNHEY and SVGEGT. CDR3 protein: CASSYLAGVLQETQYF. CDR3 nucleotides: TGTGCCAGCAGTTACCTGGCAGGGGTCCTACAAGAGACCCAGTACTTC.

The chain links TRBV18 to TRBJ2-7; 8 bases agree with TRBD2. CDR1 and CDR2 (germline): KGHSH, LQKENI. The ends lost 3 bases at V and 6 bases at J; junction bases unmatched: 10. The CDR3 runs 15 residues. CDR3 region: CASSPLAGSGIEQYF. The CDR3, as DNA: TGTGCCAGCTCACCTCTAGCGGGCTCTGGTATCGAGCAGTACTTC.

J is TRBJ1-4 and V is TRBV13; D gene uncertain. From germline, CDR1 is PRHDT and CDR2 FYEKMQ (reference sequence). This CDR3 comprises 12 residues. V was pared by 4 bases and J by 6 bases, with 6 bases between. The CDR3 DNA is TGTGCCAGCAGCTCGACGCATGAAAAACTGTTTTTT. It encodes CASSSTHEKLFF.

V is TRBV10-2 and J is TRBJ1-5, with 7 bases matching TRBD1. With V trimmed by 7 bases and J by 2 bases, 5 bases remained unmatched. The CDR3 is made up of 14 amino acids. Germline lookup yields CDR1 WSHSY and CDR2 SAAADI. CDR3 sequence (DNA): TGCGCCAGCACCGCCGGACAGGGCAATCAGCCCCAGCATTTT. Translating it yields CASTAGQGNQPQHF.

This rearrangement joins TRBV3-1 (or the pseudogene TRBV3-2) to TRBJ2-7; D ambiguous. Germline CDR1 is LGHDT and CDR2 is YNNKEL (reference sequence). The CDR3 sequence is 14 residues long. Trimming took off 7 bases at V and 4 bases at J, with 17 bases between the two ends. CDR3 bases: TGTGCCAGCACCCCTTCGACCGAACCTTACGAGCAGTACTTC. Translated: CASTPSTEPYEQYF.

The chain carries TRBV27 and TRBJ1-2; 7 nucleotides match TRBD1. Trimming took 7 bases from V and 2 from J; bases not matched to a gene: 7. From germline, CDR1 is MNHEY and CDR2 SMNVEV (reference sequence). This CDR3 has 14 residues. In DNA form, the CDR3 reads TGTGCCAGCAAGCCGTTGGGACAGAACTATGGCTACACCTTC. Its translation is CASKPLGQNYGYTF.

With respect to this clone: One end of the junction is discordant with germline, which a read error may explain. V and J are TRBV12-3 or TRBV12-4 and TRBJ1-5; D gene unclear. CDR3 size: 12 residues. CDR3 coding DNA: TGTGCCAGCAGCCTAGGTCCGGAGGGTCAACGTTTT. Translated: CASSLGPEGQRF.

V gene TRBV6-6 combines with J gene TRBJ2-7, with no clear D. The germline CDR1 and CDR2 sequences are MNHNY and SVGAGI (reference sequence). V was clipped by 8 bases and J by 1 base, with 9 bases between them. The CDR3 extends over 12 amino acids. The CDR3 region is CASAAPSYEQYF. The CDR3 DNA reads as TGTGCCAGCGCCGCCCCTTCCTACGAGCAGTACTTC.

V gene TRBV7-9 combines with J gene TRBJ1-1; D is uncertain. CDR1 is SEHNR, CDR2 FQNEAQ, per germline (reference sequence). Deletions cut 7 bases from V and 5 bases from J, with 11 bases between. There are 12 residues in the CDR3. This CDR3 is CASTVYGTEAFF. The CDR3 DNA sequence: TGTGCCAGCACTGTATACGGGACTGAAGCTTTCTTT.

This chain uses TRBV6-4 with TRBJ1-5; D gene unclear. The CDR3 totals 12 residues. With 7 bases removed from V and 7 bases from J, the gap between germline ends came to 11 bases. Germline CDR1 is MRHNA and CDR2 is SNTAGT. CDR3 nucleotides: TGTGCCAGCACCGAGGAAGGGCAGCCCCAGCATTTT. Translated: CASTEEGQPQHF.

V gene TRBV19 combines with J gene TRBJ1-1, with D maybe TRBD1 (6 bases). Trimming took off 7 bases at V and 4 bases at J, with 22 bases between the two ends. The CDR3 sequence is 16 residues long. Germline assignment: CDR1 LNHDA and CDR2 SQIVND (reference sequence). CDR3 nucleotides: TGTGCCAGTACCCCGGGCGACAGGAGGGGGTCCACTGAAGCTTTCTTT. This sequence encodes CASTPGDRRGSTEAFF.